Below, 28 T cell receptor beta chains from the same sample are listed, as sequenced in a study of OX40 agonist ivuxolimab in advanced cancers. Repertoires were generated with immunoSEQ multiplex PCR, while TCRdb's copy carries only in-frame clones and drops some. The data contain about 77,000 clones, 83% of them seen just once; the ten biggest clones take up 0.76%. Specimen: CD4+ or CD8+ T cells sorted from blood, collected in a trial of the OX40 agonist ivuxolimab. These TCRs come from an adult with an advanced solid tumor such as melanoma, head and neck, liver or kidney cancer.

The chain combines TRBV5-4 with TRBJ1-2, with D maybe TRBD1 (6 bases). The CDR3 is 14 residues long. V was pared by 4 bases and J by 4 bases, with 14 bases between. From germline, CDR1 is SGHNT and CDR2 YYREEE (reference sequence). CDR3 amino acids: CASSGYRDSYGYTF. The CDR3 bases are TGTGCCAGCAGCGGGTACAGGGATTCCTATGGCTACACCTTC. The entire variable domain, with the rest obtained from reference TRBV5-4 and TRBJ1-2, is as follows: ETGVTQSPTHLIKTRGQQVTLRCSSQSGHNTVSWYQQALGQGPQFIFQYYREEENGRGNFPPRFSGLQFPNYSSELNVNALELDDSALYLCASSGYRDSYGYTFGSGTRLTVV.

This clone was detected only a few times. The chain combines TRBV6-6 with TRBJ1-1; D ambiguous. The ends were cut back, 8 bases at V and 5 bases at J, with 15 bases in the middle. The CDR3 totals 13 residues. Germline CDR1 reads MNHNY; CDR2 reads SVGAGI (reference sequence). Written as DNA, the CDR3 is TGTGCCAGCCAGCCCGGGTCGGAGACTGAAGCTTTCTTT. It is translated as CASQPGSETEAFF.

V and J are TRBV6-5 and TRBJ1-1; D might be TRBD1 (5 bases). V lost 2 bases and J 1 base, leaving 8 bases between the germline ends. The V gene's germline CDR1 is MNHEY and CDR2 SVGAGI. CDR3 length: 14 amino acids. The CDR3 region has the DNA TGTGCCAGCAGTTACCTCGGGGGGAACACTGAAGCTTTCTTT. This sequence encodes CASSYLGGNTEAFF.

In DNA, the CDR3 is TGCGCCAGCAGCCAAGAGGGGGCCTGGACTGAAGCTTTCTTT. Translation gives CASSQEGAWTEAFF. V is TRBV4-1 and J is TRBJ1-1; D is perhaps TRBD1 (6 bases). The V end lost 0 bases, the J end lost 5 bases, and 10 bases lay between the germline ends. Germline CDR1 and CDR2: MGHRA and YSYEKL. This CDR3 spans 14 amino acids.

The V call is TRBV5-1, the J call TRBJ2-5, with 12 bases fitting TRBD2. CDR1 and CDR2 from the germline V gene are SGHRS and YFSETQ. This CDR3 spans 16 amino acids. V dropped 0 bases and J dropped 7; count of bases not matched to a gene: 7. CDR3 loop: CASSLDLAGGSATQYF. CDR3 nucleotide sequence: TGCGCCAGCAGCTTGGATCTAGCGGGAGGGTCGGCGACCCAGTACTTC.

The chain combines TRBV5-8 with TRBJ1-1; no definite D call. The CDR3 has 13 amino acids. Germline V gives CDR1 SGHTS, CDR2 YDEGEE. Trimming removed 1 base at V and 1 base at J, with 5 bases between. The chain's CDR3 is CASSLQRNTEAFF. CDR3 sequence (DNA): TGTGCCAGCAGCTTGCAGAGGAACACTGAAGCTTTCTTT.

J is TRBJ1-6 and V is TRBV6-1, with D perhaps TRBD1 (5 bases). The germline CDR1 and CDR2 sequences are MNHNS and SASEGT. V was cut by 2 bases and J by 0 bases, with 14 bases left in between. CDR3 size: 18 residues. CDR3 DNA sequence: TGTGCCAGCAGTGAATACAGGCGCCTCAGCTCCTATAATTCACCCCTCCACTTT. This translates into CASSEYRRLSSYNSPLHF.

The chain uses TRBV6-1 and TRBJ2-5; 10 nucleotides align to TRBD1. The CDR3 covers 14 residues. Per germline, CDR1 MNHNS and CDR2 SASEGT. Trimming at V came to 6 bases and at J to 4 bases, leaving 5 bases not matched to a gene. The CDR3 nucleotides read TGTGCCAGCAGCGGGACAGGGGCGGGAGAGACCCAGTACTTC. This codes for CASSGTGAGETQYF.

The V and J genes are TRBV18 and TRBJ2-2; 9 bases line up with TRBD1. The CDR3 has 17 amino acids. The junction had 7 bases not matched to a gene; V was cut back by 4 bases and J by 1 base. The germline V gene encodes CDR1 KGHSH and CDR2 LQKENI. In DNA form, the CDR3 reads TGTGCCAGCTCACAGTCACAGGGGGCTTTGAACACCGGGGAGCTGTTTTTT. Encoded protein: CASSQSQGALNTGELFF.

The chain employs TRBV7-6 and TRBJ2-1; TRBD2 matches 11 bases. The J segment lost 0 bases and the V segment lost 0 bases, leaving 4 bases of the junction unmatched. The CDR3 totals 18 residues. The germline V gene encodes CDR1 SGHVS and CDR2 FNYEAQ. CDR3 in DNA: TGTGCCAGCAGCTTAGCTAGCGGGGGGGCAATCTCCTACAATGAGCAGTTCTTC. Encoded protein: CASSLASGGAISYNEQFF.

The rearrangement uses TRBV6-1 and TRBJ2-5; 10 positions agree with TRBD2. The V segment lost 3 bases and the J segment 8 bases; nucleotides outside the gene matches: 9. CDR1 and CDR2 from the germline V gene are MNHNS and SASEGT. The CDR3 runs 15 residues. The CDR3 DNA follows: TGTGCCAGCAGTGAGGTACTAGCGGGGTGGAATACCCAGTACTTC. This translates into CASSEVLAGWNTQYF.

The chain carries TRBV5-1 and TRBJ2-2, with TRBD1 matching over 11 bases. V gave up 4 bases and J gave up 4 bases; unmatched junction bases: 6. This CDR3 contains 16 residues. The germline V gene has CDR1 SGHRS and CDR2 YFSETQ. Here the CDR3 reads CASSPEGTGGTGELFF. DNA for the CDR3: TGCGCCAGCAGCCCAGAGGGGACAGGGGGCACCGGGGAGCTGTTTTTT.

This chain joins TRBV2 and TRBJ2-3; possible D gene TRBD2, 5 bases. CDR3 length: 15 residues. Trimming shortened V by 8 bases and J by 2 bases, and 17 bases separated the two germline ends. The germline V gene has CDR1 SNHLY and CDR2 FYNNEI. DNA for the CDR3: TGTGCCAGCCCCAAAGAGGGATCCTCCACAGATACGCAGTATTTT. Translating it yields CASPKEGSSTDTQYF.

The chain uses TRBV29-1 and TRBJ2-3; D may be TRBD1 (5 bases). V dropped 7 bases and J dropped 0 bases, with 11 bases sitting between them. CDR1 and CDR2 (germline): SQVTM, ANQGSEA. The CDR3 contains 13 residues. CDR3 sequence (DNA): TGCAGCGGACGACAGAGTAGCACAGATACGCAGTATTTT. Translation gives CSGRQSSTDTQYF.

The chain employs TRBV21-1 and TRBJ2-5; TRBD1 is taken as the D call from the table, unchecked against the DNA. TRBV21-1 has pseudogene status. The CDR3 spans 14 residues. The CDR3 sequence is CASSMRQGRETQYF. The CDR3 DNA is TGTGCCAGCAGCATGAGACAGGGACGGGAGACCCAGTACTTC.

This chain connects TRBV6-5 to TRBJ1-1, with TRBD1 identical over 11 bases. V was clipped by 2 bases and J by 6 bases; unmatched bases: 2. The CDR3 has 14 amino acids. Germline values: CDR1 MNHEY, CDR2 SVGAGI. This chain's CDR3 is CASSYGGQGAEAFF. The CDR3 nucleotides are TGTGCCAGCAGTTACGGGGGACAGGGGGCTGAAGCTTTCTTT.

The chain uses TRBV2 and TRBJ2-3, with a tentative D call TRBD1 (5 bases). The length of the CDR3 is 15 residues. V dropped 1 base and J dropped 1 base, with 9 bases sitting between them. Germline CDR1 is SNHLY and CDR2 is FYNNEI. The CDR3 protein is CASSEGRVGTDTQYF. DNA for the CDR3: TGTGCCAGCAGTGAAGGCAGGGTCGGCACAGATACGCAGTATTTT.

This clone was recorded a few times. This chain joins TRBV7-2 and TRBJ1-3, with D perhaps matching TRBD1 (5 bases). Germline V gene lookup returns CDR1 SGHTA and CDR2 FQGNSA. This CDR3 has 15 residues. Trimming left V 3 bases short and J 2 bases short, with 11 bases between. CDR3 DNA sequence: TGTGCCAGCAGCTTGGGGACTATGACTGGAAACACCATATATTTT. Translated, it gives CASSLGTMTGNTIYF.

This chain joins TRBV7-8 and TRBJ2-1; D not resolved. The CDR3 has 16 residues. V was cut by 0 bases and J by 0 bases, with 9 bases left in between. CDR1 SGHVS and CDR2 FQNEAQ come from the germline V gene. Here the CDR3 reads CASSLAPRSSYNEQFF. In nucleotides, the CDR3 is TGTGCCAGCAGCTTAGCACCAAGGAGCTCCTACAATGAGCAGTTCTTC.

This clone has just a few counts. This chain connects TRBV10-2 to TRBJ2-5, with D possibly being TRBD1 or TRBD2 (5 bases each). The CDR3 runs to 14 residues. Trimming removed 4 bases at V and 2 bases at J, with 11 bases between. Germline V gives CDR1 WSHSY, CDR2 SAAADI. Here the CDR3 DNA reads TGCGCCAGCAGTGTAAGGGACGGACAAGAGACCCAGTACTTC. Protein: CASSVRDGQETQYF.

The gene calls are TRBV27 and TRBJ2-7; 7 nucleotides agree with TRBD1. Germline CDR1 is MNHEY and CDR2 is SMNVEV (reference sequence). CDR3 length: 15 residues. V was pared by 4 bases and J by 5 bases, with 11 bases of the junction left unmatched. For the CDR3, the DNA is TGTGCCAGCAGTTCCCCCGGCAGGGGGAGCCACGAGCAGTACTTC. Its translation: CASSSPGRGSHEQYF.

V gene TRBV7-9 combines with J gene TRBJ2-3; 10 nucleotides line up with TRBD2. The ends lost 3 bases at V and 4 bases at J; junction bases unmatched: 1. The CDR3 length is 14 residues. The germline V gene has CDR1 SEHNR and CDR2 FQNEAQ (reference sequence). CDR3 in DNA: TGTGCCAGCAGCTTGACTAGCGGGTCAGATACGCAGTATTTT. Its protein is CASSLTSGSDTQYF.

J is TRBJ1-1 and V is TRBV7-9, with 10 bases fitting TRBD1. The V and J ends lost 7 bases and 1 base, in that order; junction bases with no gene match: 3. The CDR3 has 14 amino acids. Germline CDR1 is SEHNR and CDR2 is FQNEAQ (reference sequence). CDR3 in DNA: TGTGCCAGCACCCGACAGGGGGCGAACACTGAAGCTTTCTTT. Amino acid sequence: CASTRQGANTEAFF.

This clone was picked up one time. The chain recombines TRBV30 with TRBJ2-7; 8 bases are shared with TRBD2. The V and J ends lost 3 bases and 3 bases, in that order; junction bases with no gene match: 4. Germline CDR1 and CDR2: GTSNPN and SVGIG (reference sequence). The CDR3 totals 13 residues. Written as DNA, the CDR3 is TGTGCCTGGAGGACGGGACTAGTCTACGAGCAGTACTTC. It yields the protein CAWRTGLVYEQYF.

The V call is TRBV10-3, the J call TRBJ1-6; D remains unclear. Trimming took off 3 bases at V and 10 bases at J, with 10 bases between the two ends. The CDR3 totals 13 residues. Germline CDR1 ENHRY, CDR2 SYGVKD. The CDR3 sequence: CAISEVGDSPLHF. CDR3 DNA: TGTGCCATCAGTGAAGTGGGCGACTCACCCCTCCACTTT.

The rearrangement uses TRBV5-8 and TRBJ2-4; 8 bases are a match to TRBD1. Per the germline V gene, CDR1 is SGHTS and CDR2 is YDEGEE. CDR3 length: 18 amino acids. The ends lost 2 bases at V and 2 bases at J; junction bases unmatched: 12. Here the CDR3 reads CASSFRGQTGGSKNIQYF. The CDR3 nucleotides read TGTGCCAGCAGCTTTCGCGGTCAAACAGGGGGGTCCAAAAACATTCAGTACTTC.

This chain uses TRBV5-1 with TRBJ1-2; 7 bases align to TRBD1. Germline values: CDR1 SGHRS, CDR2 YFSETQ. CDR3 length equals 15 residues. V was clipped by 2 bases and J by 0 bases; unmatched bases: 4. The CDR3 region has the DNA TGCGCCAGCAGCTTTCAGGGACAGTCTAACTATGGCTACACCTTC. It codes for CASSFQGQSNYGYTF.

The CDR3 nucleotides are TGTGCCAGCAGTTACGGCCGACAGGACGAGCAGTACTTC. This encodes CASSYGRQDEQYF. This chain uses TRBV6-6 with TRBJ2-7; D is possibly TRBD1 (6 bases). The CDR3 is 13 amino acids. Trimming pared 2 bases from V and 5 bases from J, leaving 10 bases between. The germline V gene has CDR1 MNHNY and CDR2 SVGAGI (reference sequence).